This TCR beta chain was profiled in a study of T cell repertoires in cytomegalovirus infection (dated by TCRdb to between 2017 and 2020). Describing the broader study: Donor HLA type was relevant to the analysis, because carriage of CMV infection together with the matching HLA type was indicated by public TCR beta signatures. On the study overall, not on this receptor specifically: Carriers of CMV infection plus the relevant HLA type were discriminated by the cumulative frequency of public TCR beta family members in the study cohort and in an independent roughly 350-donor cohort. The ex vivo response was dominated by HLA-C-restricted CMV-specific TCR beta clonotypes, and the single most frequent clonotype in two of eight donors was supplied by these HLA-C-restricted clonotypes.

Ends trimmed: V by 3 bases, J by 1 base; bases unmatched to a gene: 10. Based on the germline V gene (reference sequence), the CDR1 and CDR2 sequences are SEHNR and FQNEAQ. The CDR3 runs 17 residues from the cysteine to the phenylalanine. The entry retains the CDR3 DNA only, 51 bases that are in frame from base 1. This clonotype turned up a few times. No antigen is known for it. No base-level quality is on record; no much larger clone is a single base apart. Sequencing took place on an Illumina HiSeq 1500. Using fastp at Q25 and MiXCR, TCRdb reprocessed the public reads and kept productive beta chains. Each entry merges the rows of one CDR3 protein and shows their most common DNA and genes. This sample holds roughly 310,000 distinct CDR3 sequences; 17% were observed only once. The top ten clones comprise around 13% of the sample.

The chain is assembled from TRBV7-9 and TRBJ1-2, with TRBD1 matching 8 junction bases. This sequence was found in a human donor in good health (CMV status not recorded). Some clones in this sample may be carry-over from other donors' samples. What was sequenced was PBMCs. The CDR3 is CASSFGQGTEINYGYTF. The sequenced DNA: TGTGCCAGCAGCTTCGGACAGGGAACGGAGATTAACTATGGCTACACCTTC.